A selection of T cell receptor beta chains follows, all from one sample in a study of cytomegalovirus exposure and HLA in healthy donors. The table came from immunoSEQ multiplex PCR; TCRdb's copy has only in-frame clones and leaves some out. Of 180,000 or so clones listed, roughly 8.7% are singletons. Sequences were obtained from PBMCs. The source of these receptors is a woman in her thirties in good health and CMV-seropositive. Each CDR3 is given with its conserved first and last residue. The D gene is left open where the match is weak. A row's size may be missing; if present it is once, few, many or a size class.

CDR3 length | J gene | D gene | V gene | clone size | CDR3 DNA | CDR3 protein
14 | TRBJ2-1 | NA | TRBV7-9 | few | TGTGCCAGCAGCTTAGTGGGCCGAGCGGGTGAGCAGTTCTTC | CASSLVGRAGEQFF
17 | TRBJ2-7 | TRBD2 | TRBV5-4 | few | TGTGCCAGCAGCCCCGGGACTAGCGGGAGACTACGATACGAGCAGTACTTC | CASSPGTSGRLRYEQYF
19 | TRBJ2-3 | NA | TRBV4-1 | few | TGCGCCAGCAGCCAAGGAGCGGCGGAGCGAATACAACGCACAGATACGCAGTATTTT | CASSQGAAERIQRTDTQYF
17 | TRBJ2-5 | TRBD2 | TRBV5-1 | NA | TGCGCCAGCAGCTTGGGGCTAGCGGCCCGAGCCCAAGAGACCCAGTACTTC | CASSLGLAARAQETQYF
14 | TRBJ2-7 | TRBD2 | TRBV5-1 | few | TGCGCCAGCAGCTTGGCTCAGCGGGACTACGAGCAGTACTTC | CASSLAQRDYEQYF
14 | TRBJ1-4 | NA | TRBV4-2 | few | TGTGCCAGCAGCCAAGCGTATGGAGATGAAAAACTGTTTTTT | CASSQAYGDEKLFF
15 | TRBJ2-3 | TRBD2 | TRBV5-6 | few | TGTGCCAGCAGCTTAGCGGGAGGGCCAGGAGATACGCAGTATTTT | CASSLAGGPGDTQYF
16 | TRBJ1-5 | NA | TRBV19 | few | TGTGCCAGTAGTACGGGGACAACTTATAGCAATCAGCCCCAGCATTTT | CASSTGTTYSNQPQHF
15 | TRBJ2-4 | NA | TRBV6-1 | few | TGTGCCAGCAGTGACCCCGGTCTAGCCAAAAACATTCAGTACTTC | CASSDPGLAKNIQYF
16 | TRBJ2-2 | TRBD2 | TRBV7-3 | few | TGTGCCAGCAGCTTAAGACTAGCGGGAGTGCCCGGGGAGCTGTTTTTT | CASSLRLAGVPGELFF
14 | TRBJ2-2 | TRBD1 | TRBV29-1 | NA | TGCAGCGTTGTGGGGACAGACTTTACCGGGGAGCTGTTTTTT | CSVVGTDFTGELFF
13 | TRBJ1-1 | NA | TRBV5-1 | NA | TGCGCCAGCAGCATCCAGGGGAACACTGAAGCTTTCTTT | CASSIQGNTEAFF
13 | TRBJ1-1 | NA | TRBV2 | few | TGTGCCCGCGACGGGGGGTCAGTCACTGAAGCTTTCTTT | CARDGGSVTEAFF
13 | TRBJ2-7 | NA | TRBV7-7 | few | TGTGCCAGCAGCTTACAGGAGGACTACGAGCAGTACTTC | CASSLQEDYEQYF
16 | TRBJ1-1 | TRBD1 | TRBV7-2 | few | TGTGCCAGCAGCTTAGCAGGGGGCGGGATGAACACTGAAGCTTTCTTT | CASSLAGGGMNTEAFF
14 | TRBJ1-1 | TRBD1 | TRBV28 | NA | TGTGCCAGCAGTTCCGGACAGGAGGGGACTGAAGCTTTCTTT | CASSSGQEGTEAFF
17 | TRBJ2-1 | TRBD2 | TRBV5-5 | NA | TGTGCCAGCAGCTTGTATTACGGAAGCGGGAGGTACAATGAGCAGTTCTTC | CASSLYYGSGRYNEQFF
16 | TRBJ2-1 | TRBD2 | TRBV5-4 | NA | TGTGCCAGCAGCGCGACCGGGACTACTTCCTACAATGAGCAGTTCTTC | CASSATGTTSYNEQFF
15 | TRBJ1-4 | NA | TRBV15 | few | TGTGCCACCAGCAGAGCTTTCAGGGTGGATGAAAAACTGTTTTTT | CATSRAFRVDEKLFF
15 | TRBJ1-2 | NA | TRBV7-9 | few | TGTGCCAGCAGCTTTGATTCAGGGCAGGGGCGAGGCTACACCTTC | CASSFDSGQGRGYTF
9 | TRBJ1-1 | NA | TRBV30 | NA | TGTGCCTGGATGGAGAAAGCTTTCTTT | CAWMEKAFF
15 | TRBJ2-7 | TRBD2 | TRBV5-1 | NA | TGCGCCAGCAGCTTGGCCCTAGCGGAGACGGGAGAGCAGTACTTC | CASSLALAETGEQYF
14 | TRBJ1-2 | TRBD1 | TRBV19 | NA | TGTGCCAGTAGTATCGGACAGGGCAACTATGGCTACACCTTC | CASSIGQGNYGYTF